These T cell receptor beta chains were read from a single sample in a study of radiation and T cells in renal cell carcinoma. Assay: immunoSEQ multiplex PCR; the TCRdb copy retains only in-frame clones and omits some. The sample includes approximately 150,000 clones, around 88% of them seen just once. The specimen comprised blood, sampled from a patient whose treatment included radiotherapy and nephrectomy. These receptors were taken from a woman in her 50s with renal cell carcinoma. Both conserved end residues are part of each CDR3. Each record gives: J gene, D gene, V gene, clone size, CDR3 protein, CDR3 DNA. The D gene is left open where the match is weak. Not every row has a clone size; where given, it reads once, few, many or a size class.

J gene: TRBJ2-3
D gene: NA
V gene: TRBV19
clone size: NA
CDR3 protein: CASKEYPVSSTDTQYF
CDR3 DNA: TGTGCCAGTAAAGAGTATCCTGTCTCTAGCACAGATACGCAGTATTTT

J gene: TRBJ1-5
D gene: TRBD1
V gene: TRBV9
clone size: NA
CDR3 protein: CASSVGDSQNQPQHF
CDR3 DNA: TGTGCCAGCAGCGTAGGGGACAGCCAGAATCAGCCCCAGCATTTT

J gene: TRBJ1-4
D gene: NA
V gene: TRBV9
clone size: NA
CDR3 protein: CASSVATGTGPNEKLFF
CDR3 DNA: TGTGCCAGCAGCGTAGCTACGGGAACAGGGCCGAATGAAAAACTGTTTTTT

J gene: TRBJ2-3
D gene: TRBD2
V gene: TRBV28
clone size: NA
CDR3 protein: CANLGLAADTDTQYF
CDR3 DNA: TGTGCCAACTTAGGTCTAGCGGCCGACACAGATACGCAGTATTTT

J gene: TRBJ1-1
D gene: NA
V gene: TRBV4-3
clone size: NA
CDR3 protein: CASSQEANTEAFF
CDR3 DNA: TGCGCCAGCAGCCAAGAAGCGAACACTGAAGCTTTCTTT

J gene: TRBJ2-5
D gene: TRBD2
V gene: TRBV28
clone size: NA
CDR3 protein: CASRPPTSDRSWETQYF
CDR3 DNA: TGTGCCAGCCGCCCCCCTACTAGCGACCGCTCGTGGGAGACCCAGTACTTC

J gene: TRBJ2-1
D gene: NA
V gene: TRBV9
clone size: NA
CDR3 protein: CASSVGDSVYNEQFF
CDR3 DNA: TGTGCCAGCAGCGTAGGGGACTCTGTCTACAATGAGCAGTTCTTC

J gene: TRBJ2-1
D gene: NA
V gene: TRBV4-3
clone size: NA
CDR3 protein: CASSQELKGPYNEQFF
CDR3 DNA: TGCGCCAGCAGCCAAGAGTTAAAGGGACCCTACAATGAGCAGTTCTTC

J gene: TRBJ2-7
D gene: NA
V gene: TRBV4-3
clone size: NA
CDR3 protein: CASSKQVSYEQYF
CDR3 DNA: TGCGCCAGCAGCAAACAGGTTTCATACGAGCAGTACTTC

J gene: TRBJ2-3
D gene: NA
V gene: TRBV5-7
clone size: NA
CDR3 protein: CASSLDSPSREHTDTQYF
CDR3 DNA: TGTGCCAGCAGCTTGGATTCCCCGTCTCGGGAACACACAGATACGCAGTATTTT

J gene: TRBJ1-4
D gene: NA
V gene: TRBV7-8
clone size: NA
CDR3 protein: CASSRLGGGYEKLFF
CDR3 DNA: TGTGCCAGCAGCCGATTAGGCGGGGGATATGAAAAACTGTTTTTT

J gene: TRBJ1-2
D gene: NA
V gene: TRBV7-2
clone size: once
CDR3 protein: CASSLDHGAGGYTF
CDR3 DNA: TGTGCCAGCAGCTTAGATCATGGGGCCGGGGGCTACACCTTC

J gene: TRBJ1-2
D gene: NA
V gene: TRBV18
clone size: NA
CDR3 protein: CASSPRQSNYGYTF
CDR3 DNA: TGTGCCAGCTCACCGCGACAGAGTAACTATGGCTACACCTTC

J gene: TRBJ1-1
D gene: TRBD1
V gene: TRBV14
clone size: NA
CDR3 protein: CASSQGLTGQLNTEAFF
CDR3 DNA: TGTGCCAGCAGCCAAGGCTTGACGGGACAGTTGAACACTGAAGCTTTCTTT

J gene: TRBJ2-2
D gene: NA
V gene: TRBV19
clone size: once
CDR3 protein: CASSQSYTGELFF
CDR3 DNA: TGTGCCAGTAGCCAGTCGTACACCGGGGAGCTGTTTTTT

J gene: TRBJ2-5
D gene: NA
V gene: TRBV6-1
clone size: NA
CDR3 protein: CASSETGAIETQYF
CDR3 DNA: TGTGCCAGCAGTGAGACGGGAGCAATTGAGACCCAGTACTTC

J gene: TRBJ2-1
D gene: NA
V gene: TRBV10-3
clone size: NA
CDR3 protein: CAILNNRDEQFF
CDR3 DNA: TGTGCCATCCTTAACAACCGGGATGAGCAGTTCTTC

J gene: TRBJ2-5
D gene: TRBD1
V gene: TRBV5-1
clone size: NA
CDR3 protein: CASRNLQGQETQYF
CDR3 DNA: TGCGCCAGCAGAAATTTACAGGGGCAAGAGACCCAGTACTTC

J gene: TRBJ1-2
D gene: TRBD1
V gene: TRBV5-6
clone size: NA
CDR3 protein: CASNTGGIRGYTF
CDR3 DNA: TGTGCCAGCAACACAGGGGGCATTAGGGGCTACACCTTC

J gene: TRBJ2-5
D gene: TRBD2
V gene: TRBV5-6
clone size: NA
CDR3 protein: CASRRGLDQETQYF
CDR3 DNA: TGTGCCAGCAGGCGGGGACTAGACCAAGAGACCCAGTACTTC

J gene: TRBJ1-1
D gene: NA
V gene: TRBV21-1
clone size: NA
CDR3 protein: CASSKYPVAAFF
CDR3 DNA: TGTGCCAGCAGCAAATATCCTGTGGCAGCTTTCTTT

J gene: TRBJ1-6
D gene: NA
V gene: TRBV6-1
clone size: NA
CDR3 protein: CASTTGQYSPLHF
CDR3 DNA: TGTGCCAGCACCACCGGACAATATTCACCCCTCCACTTT

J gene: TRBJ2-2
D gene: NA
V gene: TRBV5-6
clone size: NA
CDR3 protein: CASSHARQVGTGELFF
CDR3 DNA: TGTGCCAGCAGCCACGCCAGACAGGTGGGCACCGGGGAGCTGTTTTTT

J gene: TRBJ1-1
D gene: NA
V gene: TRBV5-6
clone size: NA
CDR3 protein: CASSPYPGRLNTEAFF
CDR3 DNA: TGTGCCAGCAGCCCGTATCCGGGACGGTTGAACACTGAAGCTTTCTTT

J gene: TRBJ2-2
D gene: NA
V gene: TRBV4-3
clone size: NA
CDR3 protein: CASSRGLGTNTGELFF
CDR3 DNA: TGCGCCAGCAGCCGGGGATTAGGCACGAACACCGGGGAGCTGTTTTTT

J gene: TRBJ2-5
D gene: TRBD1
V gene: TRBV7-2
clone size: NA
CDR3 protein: CASSLDVTGRTQYF
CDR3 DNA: TGTGCCAGCAGCTTAGATGTGACAGGGAGGACCCAGTACTTC

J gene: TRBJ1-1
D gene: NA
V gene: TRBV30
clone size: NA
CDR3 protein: CSGMNTEAFF
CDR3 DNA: TGTAGTGGCATGAACACTGAAGCTTTCTTT

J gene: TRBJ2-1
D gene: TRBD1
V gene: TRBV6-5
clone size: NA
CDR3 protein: CASRKTGGSEQFF
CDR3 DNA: TGTGCCAGCAGGAAAACAGGGGGGAGTGAGCAGTTCTTC

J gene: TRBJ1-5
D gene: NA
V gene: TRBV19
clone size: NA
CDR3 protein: CASSSPGAWVQPQHF
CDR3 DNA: TGTGCCAGTAGTTCCCCGGGGGCCTGGGTTCAGCCCCAGCATTTT

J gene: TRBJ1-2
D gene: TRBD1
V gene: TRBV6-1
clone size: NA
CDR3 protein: CASSEAQGQAYGYTF
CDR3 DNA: TGTGCCAGCAGTGAAGCCCAGGGACAGGCCTATGGCTACACCTTC

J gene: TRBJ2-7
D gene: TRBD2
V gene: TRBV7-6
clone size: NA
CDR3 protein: CASSLLSGSANYEQYF
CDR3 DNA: TGTGCCAGCAGCTTGTTAAGCGGGAGCGCCAACTACGAGCAGTACTTC

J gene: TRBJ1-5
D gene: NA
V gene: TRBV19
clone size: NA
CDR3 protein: CASSMVADSNQPQHF
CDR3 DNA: TGTGCCAGTAGTATGGTGGCGGATAGCAATCAGCCCCAGCATTTT

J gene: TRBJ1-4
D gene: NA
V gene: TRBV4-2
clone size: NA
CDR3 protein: CASSQDPSQNNEKLFF
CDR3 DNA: TGTGCCAGCAGCCAAGATCCCTCACAGAATAATGAAAAACTGTTTTTT

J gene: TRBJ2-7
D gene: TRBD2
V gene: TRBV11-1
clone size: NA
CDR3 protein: CASSLGVAGAYEQYF
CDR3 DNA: TGTGCCAGCAGCCTCGGGGTAGCGGGAGCCTACGAGCAGTACTTC

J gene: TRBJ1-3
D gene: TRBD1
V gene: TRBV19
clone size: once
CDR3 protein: CASSLRTGVGNTIYF
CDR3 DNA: TGTGCCAGTAGTCTGAGGACAGGGGTCGGAAACACCATATATTTT

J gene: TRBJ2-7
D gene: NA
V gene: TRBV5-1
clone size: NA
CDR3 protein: CASSLLQGSYEQYF
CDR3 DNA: TGCGCCAGCAGCTTGCTACAGGGATCCTACGAGCAGTACTTC

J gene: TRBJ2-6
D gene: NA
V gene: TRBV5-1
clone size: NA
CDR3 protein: CASSTTASGANVLTF
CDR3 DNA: TGCGCCAGCAGCACTACTGCTTCGGGGGCCAACGTCCTGACTTTC

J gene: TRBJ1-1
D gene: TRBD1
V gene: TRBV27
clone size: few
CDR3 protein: CASKGGGSMNTEAFF
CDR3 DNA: TGTGCCAGCAAAGGAGGGGGCTCGATGAACACTGAAGCTTTCTTT

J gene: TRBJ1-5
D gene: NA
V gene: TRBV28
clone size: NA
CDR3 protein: CASSLGAAGLQPQHF
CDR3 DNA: TGTGCCAGCAGTTTAGGTGCAGCGGGGCTTCAGCCCCAGCATTTT

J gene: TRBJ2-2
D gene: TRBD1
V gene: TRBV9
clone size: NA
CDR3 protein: CASSVGQATTGELFF
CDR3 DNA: TGTGCCAGCAGCGTCGGACAGGCGACCACCGGGGAGCTGTTTTTT

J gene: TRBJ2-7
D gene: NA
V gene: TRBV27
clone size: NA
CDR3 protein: CASSARARMITGEQYF
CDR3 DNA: TGTGCCAGCAGCGCTAGGGCGAGAATGATAACGGGCGAGCAGTACTTC

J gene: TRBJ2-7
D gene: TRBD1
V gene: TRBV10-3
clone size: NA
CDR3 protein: CAISEASRGRPSHEQYF
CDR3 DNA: TGTGCCATCAGTGAGGCGTCCAGGGGGCGGCCCTCCCACGAGCAGTACTTC

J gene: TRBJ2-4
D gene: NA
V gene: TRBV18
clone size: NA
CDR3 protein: CASSPLTMGQGRGIQYF
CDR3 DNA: TGTGCCAGCTCACCACTTACTATGGGGCAGGGGAGAGGCATTCAGTACTTC

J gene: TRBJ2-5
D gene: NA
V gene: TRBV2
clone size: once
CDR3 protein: CASRWGQETQYF
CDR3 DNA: TGTGCCAGCCGGTGGGGGCAAGAGACCCAGTACTTC

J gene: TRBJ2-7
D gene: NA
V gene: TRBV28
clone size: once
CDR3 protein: CATVGAQETYEQYF
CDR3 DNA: TGTGCCACCGTTGGGGCCCAGGAGACCTACGAGCAGTACTTC

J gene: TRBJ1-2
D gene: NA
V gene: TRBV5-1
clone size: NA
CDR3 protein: CASSLGPEESVYYGYTF
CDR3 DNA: TGCGCCAGCAGCTTGGGGCCTGAGGAATCGGTATACTATGGCTACACCTTC

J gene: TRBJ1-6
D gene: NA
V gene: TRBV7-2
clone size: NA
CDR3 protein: CASSFGDSPLHF
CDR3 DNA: TGTGCCAGCAGCTTCGGGGACTCACCCCTCCACTTT

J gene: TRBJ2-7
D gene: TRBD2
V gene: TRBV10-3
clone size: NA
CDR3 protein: CAISESISGSGEQYF
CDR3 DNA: TGTGCCATCAGTGAGTCCATTAGCGGGAGCGGGGAGCAGTACTTC

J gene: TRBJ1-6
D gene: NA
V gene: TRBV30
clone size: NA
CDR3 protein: CAWRPIAGDNSPLHF
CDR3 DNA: TGTGCCTGGAGGCCGATTGCAGGGGATAATTCACCCCTCCACTTT

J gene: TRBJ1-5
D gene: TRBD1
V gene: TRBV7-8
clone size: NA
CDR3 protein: CASSLDRDQPQHF
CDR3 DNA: TGTGCCAGCAGCCTAGACAGGGATCAGCCCCAGCATTTT